The TCR beta chain described here comes from a study of Tregs in tolerant kidney transplant recipients. Study-wide results and caveats: Donor-specific Treg expansion exceeded global Treg expansion in tolerant patients, suggesting antigen drive. Nucleotide sequences could not be compared across some patients' samples due to primer changes. Few patients were studied, so findings need validation in larger groups.

Some clones are missing from TCRdb's copy, which holds only in-frame ones; the method was immunoSEQ multiplex PCR. The data contain 65,000 or so clones, around 87% of them seen just once; the ten biggest clones take up 3.8%. This CDR3 spans 18 amino acids. From germline, CDR1 is SGHNT and CDR2 YENEEA. The junction had 13 bases not matched to a gene; V was cut back by 5 bases and J by 3 bases. Mixed chimerism was transient after nonmyeloablative marrow transplants from related graft donors. Unstimulated Tregs (CD4+CD25+CD127-) and CD4+CD25- non-Tregs were sorted from PBMCs. Points on this clone: Its antigen is unknown.

The TCR comes from a human patient who received a combined kidney and bone marrow transplant. The graft donor may account for some of the T cells. J is TRBJ2-3 and V is TRBV11-3, with 11 nucleotides matching TRBD2. Sequencing was performed on CD4+ T cells from blood (PBMCs), taken 6 months after the transplant. The CDR3 DNA sequence: TGTGCCAGCAGCCAAAGACTAGCGGGAAGTTTAGGGACAGATACGCAGTATTTT. It specifies CASSQRLAGSLGTDTQYF. Full variable domain (missing parts from reference TRBV11-3 and TRBJ2-3): EAGVVQSPRYKIIEKKQPVAFWCNPISGHNTLYWYLQNLGQGPELLIRYENEEAVDDSQLPKDRFSAERLKGVDSTLKIQPAELGDSAVYLCASSQRLAGSLGTDTQYFGPGTRLTVL.